Each of the 26 T cell receptor beta chains below was sequenced from the same sample in a study of human T cells and chemical hapten exposure. MiXCR, applied by TCRdb to the RACE reads, yields one record per CDR3 protein. The sample lists a few hundred thousand distinct CDR3 sequences, around 6% occurring once. Time point noted: patch test 2, 6 weeks after DPC sensitization. Treatment: therapeutic diphenylcyclopropenone sensitization with weekly scalp DPC. The input for sequencing was whole blood, taken in connection with sensitization to the hapten diphenylcyclopropenone (DPC). The receptor set was obtained from a woman aged 18-35 years with alopecia areata. Some clones in this sample may be carry-over from other donors' samples.

The rearrangement links TRBV29-1 to TRBJ2-1, with 7 positions matching TRBD1. V lost 7 bases to trimming and J lost 7 bases; unmatched junction nucleotides: 13. Germline CDR1 reads SQVTM; CDR2 reads ANQGSEA. CDR3 size: 14 residues. CDR3 region: CSAAKTGLWNEQFF. The CDR3 DNA is TGCAGCGCTGCGAAGACAGGGTTGTGGAATGAGCAGTTCTTC.

This clonotype was counted at least ten times. V usage is TRBV12-3 or TRBV12-4 and J usage is TRBJ1-6, with D possibly matching TRBD1 (6 bases). The CDR3 runs to 14 residues. Trimming stripped 3 bases from V and 12 bases from J, with 15 bases between. CDR3 DNA sequence: TGTGCCAGCAGTTTTAGCGCACAGGGAATACCCCTCCACTTT. Protein sequence: CASSFSAQGIPLHF.

This clonotype was seen ten or more times. The chain has TRBV27 and TRBJ2-7, with D unresolved. The CDR3 spans 15 residues. V was clipped by 3 bases and J by 4 bases, with 16 bases between them. Germline V gene sequence: CDR1 MNHEY, CDR2 SMNVEV (reference sequence). CDR3 region: CASSLNSAGSYEQYF. The CDR3 DNA reads TGTGCCAGCAGTTTGAATTCGGCCGGCAGTTACGAGCAGTACTTC.

This clonotype has at least ten counts. The V call is TRBV29-1, the J call TRBJ1-2; no clear D gene. Germline CDR1 and CDR2: SQVTM and ANQGSEA. CDR3 length: 10 amino acids. The germline V and J ends were trimmed by 3 bases and 8 bases, with 7 bases remaining between them. In DNA, the CDR3 is TGCAGCGTTGACGGAGGGGGCTACACCTTC. Translation gives CSVDGGGYTF.

The rearrangement uses TRBV20-1 and TRBJ2-3, with a tentative D call TRBD2 (6 bases). V lost 2 bases and J lost 0, with 27 bases in between. CDR3 length: 20 residues. Germline lookup yields CDR1 DFQATT and CDR2 SNEGSKA (reference sequence). CDR3 region: CSARSRDSGTRGTSTDTQYF. CDR3 DNA: TGCAGTGCTAGATCCCGCGATTCGGGGACGCGGGGCACTAGCACAGATACGCAGTATTTT.

This clonotype has ten or more counts. The chain combines TRBV29-1 with TRBJ2-3; D uncertain. CDR1 is SQVTM and CDR2 is ANQGSEA in the germline V gene. V lost 0 bases to trimming and J lost 6 bases, with 7 bases between them. The CDR3 spans 12 residues. This CDR3 is CSVEDQSDTQYF. The CDR3 bases are TGCAGCGTTGAAGATCAATCGGATACGCAGTATTTT.

This clonotype occurred once. Since a much larger clone is just one base distant, this may be a read error. The chain combines TRBV5-1 with TRBJ1-6; 7 bases are shared with TRBD1. Germline V gene data show CDR1 as SGHRS and CDR2 as YFSETQ. This CDR3 comprises 16 residues. V lost 5 bases, J lost 7 bases, and 12 bases stayed unmatched. DNA for the CDR3: TGCGCCAGCAGGTTAATCCCGGGACAGAGGAATTCACCCCTCCACTTT. Translating it yields CASRLIPGQRNSPLHF.

This clonotype occurred many times. The chain couples TRBV9 to TRBJ1-5; the D gene is possibly TRBD1 (5 bases). The germline V gene encodes CDR1 SGDLS and CDR2 YYNGEE. V was pared by 2 bases and J by 6 bases, with 12 bases between. The CDR3 has 14 residues. In nucleotides, the CDR3 is TGTGCCAGCAGCGTTCAGGGTGAACTTCAGCCCCAGCATTTT. Protein: CASSVQGELQPQHF.

The J gene is TRBJ2-1, the V gene TRBV28; 9 bases are shared with TRBD1. This CDR3 spans 17 amino acids. J gave up 6 bases and V 5 bases, and 14 bases lay outside the gene matches. Germline values: CDR1 MDHEN, CDR2 SYDVKM. CDR3 in amino acids: CASSGRTGTGRCNEQFF. CDR3 DNA sequence: TGTGCCAGCAGTGGCCGAACCGGGACAGGGAGATGCAATGAGCAGTTCTTC.

This clonotype was found many times. The V and J genes are TRBV7-9 and TRBJ2-1, with D unclear. This CDR3 has 15 residues. Germline values: CDR1 SEHNR, CDR2 FQNEAQ (reference sequence). Trimming took off 2 bases at V and 7 bases at J, with 15 bases between the two ends. Written as DNA, the CDR3 is TGTGCCAGCAGCTTAAGGGTTCGGTTACAAAATGAGCAGTTCTTC. Translating gives CASSLRVRLQNEQFF.

V gene TRBV4-2 combines with J gene TRBJ2-1, with 9 bases fitting TRBD1. The CDR3 totals 20 residues. V lost 4 bases to trimming and J lost 3 bases; unmatched junction nucleotides: 19. Germline CDR1 reads LGHNA; CDR2 reads YNFKEQ. The CDR3 DNA reads as TGTGCCAGCAGCCCAAATCCGGGACAGGGTGGGATTCGTCTCTACAATGAGCAGTTCTTC. Protein: CASSPNPGQGGIRLYNEQFF.

This clonotype was observed at least ten times. CDR3 residues: CASRQSYGYTF. CDR3 bases: TGTGCCAGCCGACAGTCCTATGGCTACACCTTC. The chain uses TRBV2 and TRBJ1-2; D might be TRBD1 (5 bases). The CDR3 is 11 residues long. CDR1 is SNHLY and CDR2 is FYNNEI in the germline V gene. Trimming left V 8 bases short and J 4 bases short, with 8 bases between.

This clonotype appeared a few times. The chain joins TRBV11-2 to TRBJ2-2, with TRBD1 as a possible D gene (5 bases). The CDR3 loop spans 13 amino acids. Trimming shortened V by 8 bases and J by 2 bases, and 9 bases separated the two germline ends. CDR1 and CDR2 (germline): SGHAT, FQNNGV. The CDR3 here is CASADSNTGELFF. The CDR3 DNA reads TGTGCCAGCGCAGACAGCAACACCGGGGAGCTGTTTTTT.

J is TRBJ2-3 and V is TRBV5-1; 10 bases fit TRBD1. J gave up 5 bases and V 0 bases, and 3 bases lay outside the gene matches. This CDR3 contains 15 residues. The germline gives CDR1 SGHRS, CDR2 YFSETQ. The CDR3 nucleotides are TGCGCCAGCAGCTTGGGGGACAGGGGCCGAGATACGCAGTATTTT. Translating it yields CASSLGDRGRDTQYF.

With regard to this clonotype: The junction and the germline gene differ at one end; a read error may be behind it. This chain connects TRBV7-9 to TRBJ2-1, with D possibly being TRBD1 or TRBD2 (5 bases each). Germline lookup yields CDR1 SEHNR and CDR2 FQNEAQ (reference sequence). The CDR3 contains 17 residues. CDR3 in DNA: TGTGCCAGCAGCGGCCGGGACCCCTCTCGGACGCAAAATGAGCAGTCCTTC. It specifies CASSGRDPSRTQNEQSF.

The chain uses TRBV10-3 and TRBJ2-7; weak D call: TRBD1 (8 bases). Germline loops: CDR1 ENHRY, CDR2 SYGVKD. Trimming shortened V by 7 bases and J by 1 base, and 17 bases separated the two germline ends. The CDR3 loop spans 15 amino acids. The CDR3 nucleotides read TGTGCCATCACCCGAGGACAGGGAGGGTCCTACGAGCAGTACTTC. Its protein product is CAITRGQGGSYEQYF.

This clonotype was counted ten times or more. The chain employs TRBV3-1 and TRBJ1-4; 8 positions agree with TRBD1. V shed 6 bases, J shed 8 bases, and the junction held 8 bases outside the gene matches. This CDR3 contains 14 residues. Germline V CDR1 and CDR2: LGHDT, YNNKEL (reference sequence). In DNA, the CDR3 is TGTGCCAGCAGACCCCAGGGGGCAGACGAAAAACTGTTTTTT. It codes for CASRPQGADEKLFF.

The chain links TRBV20-1 to TRBJ2-2; D gene ambiguous. Trimming removed 0 bases at V and 0 bases at J, with 8 bases between. The CDR3 loop spans 15 amino acids. The germline CDR1 and CDR2 sequences are DFQATT and SNEGSKA (reference sequence). The CDR3 bases are TGCAGTGCTAGAGATTGGGCTACGAACACCGGGGAGCTGTTTTTT. It yields the protein CSARDWATNTGELFF.

This clonotype was seen repeatedly, ten times or more. The gene calls are TRBV6-5 and TRBJ1-2; no clear D gene. Germline V gene sequence: CDR1 MNHEY, CDR2 SVGAGI. The ends were cut back, 3 bases at V and 1 base at J, with 6 bases in the middle. The CDR3 has 13 amino acids. The CDR3 protein is CASSYMVNYGYTF. CDR3 in DNA: TGTGCCAGCAGTTATATGGTTAACTATGGCTACACCTTC.

The chain links TRBV20-1 to TRBJ2-1; 12 bases are shared with TRBD2. The germline V gene has CDR1 DFQATT and CDR2 SNEGSKA (reference sequence). The J segment lost 8 bases and the V segment lost 0 bases, leaving 14 bases of the junction unmatched. The CDR3 extends over 18 amino acids. The CDR3 coding sequence is TGCAGTGCTAGAGATTATTGGGCTAGCGGGGGGGAGATGGATGAGCAGTTCTTC. Amino acid sequence: CSARDYWASGGEMDEQFF.

This clonotype was counted between two and nine times. V is TRBV5-1 and J is TRBJ1-1; D gene unclear. V dropped 2 bases and J dropped 2 bases, with 10 bases sitting between them. The V gene's germline CDR1 is SGHRS and CDR2 YFSETQ. CDR3 length: 14 residues. The CDR3 reads CASSLKVDNTEAFF. CDR3 sequence (DNA): TGCGCCAGCAGCTTAAAGGTGGATAACACTGAAGCTTTCTTT.

The gene calls are TRBV6-2 or TRBV6-3 and TRBJ2-3, with unresolved D. Germline CDR1 is MNHEY and CDR2 is SVGEGT. CDR3 length: 15 residues. V lost 4 bases to trimming and J lost 2 bases, with 13 bases between them. The CDR3 bases are TGTGCCAGCAGTTGGCGCCGATCTATCACAGATACGCAGTATTTT. Its protein is CASSWRRSITDTQYF.

The chain has TRBV12-3 or TRBV12-4 and TRBJ1-2; weak D call: TRBD1 (5 bases). V was clipped by 7 bases and J by 3 bases, with 15 bases between them. The CDR3 extends over 14 amino acids. The CDR3 reads CASTNYGTDYGYTF. The CDR3 DNA reads as TGTGCCAGCACCAATTACGGGACTGACTATGGCTACACCTTC.

This clonotype showed up just a few times. The chain uses TRBV20-1 and TRBJ1-2, with D maybe TRBD1 (6 bases). Trimming pared 0 bases from V and 9 bases from J, leaving 23 bases between. The CDR3 loop spans 16 amino acids. Germline lookup yields CDR1 DFQATT and CDR2 SNEGSKA (reference sequence). This chain's CDR3 is CSARDSMASTGMSYTF. Here the CDR3 DNA reads TGCAGTGCTAGAGATTCCATGGCCTCAACAGGGATGAGCTACACCTTC.

This clonotype was detected only a few times. The chain carries TRBV28 and TRBJ1-2; D is unresolved. V was trimmed by 5 bases and J by 5 bases, leaving 12 bases between them. Germline V gene sequence: CDR1 MDHEN, CDR2 SYDVKM. The CDR3 has 13 residues. CDR3 sequence reads: CASSAPSGYGYTF. In nucleotides, the CDR3 is TGTGCCAGCAGTGCACCCAGCGGATATGGCTACACCTTC.

This clonotype was detected ten times or more. The J gene is TRBJ1-6, the V gene TRBV10-3, with D tentatively TRBD1 (5 bases). Germline CDR1 ENHRY, CDR2 SYGVKD. Trimming took off 7 bases at V and 6 bases at J, with 13 bases between the two ends. The CDR3 length is 14 residues. For the CDR3, the DNA is TGTGCCATCACCCCGGGACTGACTAATTCACCCCTCCACTTT. It codes for CAITPGLTNSPLHF.